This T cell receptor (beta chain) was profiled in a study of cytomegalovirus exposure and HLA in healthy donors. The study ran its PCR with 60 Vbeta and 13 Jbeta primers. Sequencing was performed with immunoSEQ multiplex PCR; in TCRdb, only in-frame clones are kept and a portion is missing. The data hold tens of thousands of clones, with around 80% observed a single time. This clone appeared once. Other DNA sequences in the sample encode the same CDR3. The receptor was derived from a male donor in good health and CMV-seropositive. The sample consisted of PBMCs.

CDR3 loop: CASSLERGGRDTQYF. In DNA, the CDR3 is TGTGCCAGCAGCTTAGAGCGGGGGGGCAGAGATACGCAGTATTTT. The rearrangement uses TRBV7-9 and TRBJ2-3, with 10 bases lining up with TRBD2. Germline V gives CDR1 SEHNR, CDR2 FQNEAQ (reference sequence). This CDR3 has 15 amino acids. V lost 1 base to trimming and J lost 5 bases; unmatched junction nucleotides: 3.